This TCR beta chain stems from a study of T cell clonality in common variable immunodeficiency. Study-wide findings and caveats: Reportedly, TCR beta sequences from common variable immunodeficiency showed fewer deletions and N-nucleotide insertions. CVID subjects shared fewer TCRbeta clones than healthy controls did.

Trimming cost V 4 bases and J 6 bases, with 15 bases left between them. The CDR3 is 13 residues long. Germline V gives CDR1 SQVTM, CDR2 ANQGSEA. Donors gave about 5 to 9 ml heparinized peripheral whole blood. Data came from immunoSEQ multiplex PCR; TCRdb stores just in-frame clones and leaves some out. The sample was found to contain more than 20,000 clones, and every one recurs. This clone was seen more than once but under ten times. Its antigen remains unknown. Sequencing ends 3 residues short of the CDR3 end; the germline J gene provides the rest. The chain has TRBV29-1 and TRBJ1-2; D ambiguous. The sequencing sample was made of peripheral blood mononuclear cells. The TCR originated in a human donor with common variable immunodeficiency. CDR3 DNA (partial): TGCAGCGTTGGGGCGCGAGCCATGAATGGC. Translating it yields CSVGARAMNG. The full-length CDR3 reads as CSVGARAMNGYTF.